This record covers a single T cell receptor (beta chain). The target antigen is unknown. This CDR3 spans 15 amino acids. V was shortened by 5 bases and J by 11 bases, with 22 bases between the two germline ends. The V gene's germline CDR1 is SGHVS and CDR2 FQNEAQ. This entry belongs to a study of T cell responses to AZD1222 COVID-19 vaccine. Study-level results: No repertoire was sampled before or during the peak T cell response, only after it. Close to half of spike-specific TCRs reportedly recognize unmutated variant regions. The study found Spike-specific TCR breadth and depth rose after two AZD1222 doses.

Assay: immunoSEQ multiplex PCR; the TCRdb copy retains only in-frame clones and omits some. This sample carries some 200,000 clones, roughly 90% of them seen once, and the ten largest clones take roughly 0.99%. The receptor comes from an adult in good health. The chain joins TRBV7-8 to TRBJ2-1; the D gene is possibly TRBD2 (6 bases). The specimen was peripheral blood, collected on day 0 of AZD1222 vaccination. In DNA, the CDR3 is TGTGCCAGCAGCCTAGGCCGGGGGAAGGGACTGAAGCAGTTCTTC. This sequence encodes CASSLGRGKGLKQFF.